This TCR beta chain was sequenced during a study of control samples from healthy donors and cancer patients. This clone was detected once. Germline V gives CDR1 SGDLS, CDR2 YYNGEE. The CDR3 runs 15 residues. Trimming shortened V by 2 bases and J by 5 bases, and 16 bases separated the two germline ends. Generated by immunoSEQ multiplex PCR, the TCRdb table keeps only in-frame clones and is missing some. This table holds approximately 40,000 clones, roughly 65% found once. The V and J genes are TRBV9 and TRBJ2-5; the D call may be TRBD1 or TRBD2 (5 bases each). The source is a male donor with melanoma. Sequences were obtained from formalin-fixed, paraffin-embedded tissue. This CDR3 is CASSVRTSWGETQYF. The CDR3 nucleotides read TGTGCCAGCAGCGTGCGAACGTCCTGGGGGGAGACCCAGTACTTC. Full variable domain (missing parts from reference TRBV9 and TRBJ2-5): DSGVTQTPKHLITATGQRVTLRCSPRSGDLSVYWYQQSLDQGLQFLIQYYNGEERAKGNILERFSAQQFPDLHSELNLSSLELGDSALYFCASSVRTSWGETQYFGPGTRLLVL.